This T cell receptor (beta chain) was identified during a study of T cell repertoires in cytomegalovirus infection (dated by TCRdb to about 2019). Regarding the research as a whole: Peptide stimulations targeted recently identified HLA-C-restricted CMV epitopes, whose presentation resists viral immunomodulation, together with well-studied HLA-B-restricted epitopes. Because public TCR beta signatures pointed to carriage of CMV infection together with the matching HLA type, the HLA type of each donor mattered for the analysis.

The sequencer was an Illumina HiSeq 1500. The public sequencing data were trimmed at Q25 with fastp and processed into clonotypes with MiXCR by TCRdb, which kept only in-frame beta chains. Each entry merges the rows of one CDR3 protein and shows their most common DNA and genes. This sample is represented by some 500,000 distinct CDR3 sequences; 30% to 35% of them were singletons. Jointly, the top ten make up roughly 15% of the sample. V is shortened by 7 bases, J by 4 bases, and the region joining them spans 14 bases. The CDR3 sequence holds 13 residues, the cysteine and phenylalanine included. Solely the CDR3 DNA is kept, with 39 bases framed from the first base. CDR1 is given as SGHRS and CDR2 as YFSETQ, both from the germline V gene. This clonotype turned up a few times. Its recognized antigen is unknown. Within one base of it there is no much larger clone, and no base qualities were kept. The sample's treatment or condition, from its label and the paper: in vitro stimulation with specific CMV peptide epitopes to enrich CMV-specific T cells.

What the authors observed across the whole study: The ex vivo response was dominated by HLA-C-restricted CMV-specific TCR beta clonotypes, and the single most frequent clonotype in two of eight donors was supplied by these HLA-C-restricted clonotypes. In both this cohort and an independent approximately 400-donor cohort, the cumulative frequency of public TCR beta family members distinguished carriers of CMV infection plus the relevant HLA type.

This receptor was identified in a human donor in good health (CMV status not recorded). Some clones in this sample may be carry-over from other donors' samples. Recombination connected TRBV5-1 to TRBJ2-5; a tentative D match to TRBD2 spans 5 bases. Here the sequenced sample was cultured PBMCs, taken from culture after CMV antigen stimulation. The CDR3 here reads CASRSAGRETQYF. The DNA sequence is TGCGCCAGCCGCTCGGCGGGTCGAGAGACCCAGTACTTC.